One sample yielded the 16 T cell receptor beta chains listed below, sequenced in a study of T cells in localized non-small cell lung cancer. Clones were sequenced by immunoSEQ multiplex PCR, and TCRdb holds only the in-frame ones, with some missing. Among around 78,000 clones listed, 85% to 90% were seen once. The sequencing here drew on peripheral blood, taken before any cancer treatment. These TCRs come from a woman aged 40-69 years with stage I squamous cell lung carcinoma.

This chain connects TRBV6-5 to TRBJ2-7; 9 nucleotides agree with TRBD1. The V segment lost 6 bases and the J segment 6 bases; nucleotides outside the gene matches: 0. CDR1 is MNHEY, CDR2 SVGAGI, per germline. CDR3 length: 11 amino acids. CDR3 DNA: TGTGCCAGCAGGGACAGGGGCGAGCAGTACTTC. It is translated as CASRDRGEQYF.

The V and J genes are TRBV11-2 and TRBJ2-7; 10 bases agree with TRBD2. There are 14 residues in the CDR3. The junction had 0 bases not matched to a gene; V was cut back by 3 bases and J by 1 base. Germline assignment: CDR1 SGHAT and CDR2 FQNNGV. The CDR3 DNA sequence: TGTGCCAGCAGCTTGACTAGCGGGTCCTACGAGCAGTACTTC. Translated: CASSLTSGSYEQYF.

This chain connects TRBV13 to TRBJ2-5; D gene ambiguous. The CDR3 runs 12 residues. The V and J ends lost 4 bases and 9 bases respectively, with 12 bases between them. Germline CDR1 PRHDT, CDR2 FYEKMQ (reference sequence). The CDR3 protein is CASSYYPGPQYF. The CDR3 DNA follows: TGTGCCAGCAGCTATTACCCGGGTCCCCAGTACTTC. Full variable domain (rest looked up from reference TRBV13 and TRBJ2-5): AAGVIQSPRHLIKEKRETATLKCYPIPRHDTVYWYQQGPGQDPQFLISFYEKMQSDKGSIPDRFSAQQFSDYHSELNMSSLELGDSALYFCASSYYPGPQYFGPGTRLLVL.

V gene TRBV15 combines with J gene TRBJ1-4; D uncertain. The V gene lost 0 bases and the J gene lost 2 bases, with 10 bases spanning the gap. CDR1 and CDR2 (germline): LNHNV, YYDKDF (reference sequence). The CDR3 covers 16 residues. The chain's CDR3 is CATSRDYAGTNEKLFF. CDR3 nucleotide sequence: TGTGCCACCAGCAGAGATTACGCGGGCACTAATGAAAAACTGTTTTTT.

The chain joins TRBV4-1 to TRBJ1-2; no reliable D call. The CDR3 runs to 15 residues. Germline V lookup: CDR1 MGHRA, CDR2 YSYEKL. V lost 1 base and J lost 7, with 16 bases in between. The CDR3 region is CASSQGGRFAAGYTF. The CDR3 DNA follows: TGCGCCAGCAGCCAAGGAGGGCGATTCGCTGCTGGCTACACCTTC.

The chain uses TRBV30 and TRBJ1-3, with D uncertain. The CDR3 is 13 residues long. Germline CDR1 GTSNPN, CDR2 SVGIG (reference sequence). Trimming stripped 5 bases from V and 1 base from J, with 9 bases between. This CDR3 reads CAWAAGSGNTIYF. DNA of the CDR3: TGTGCCTGGGCGGCGGGATCTGGAAACACCATATATTTT.

The V and J genes are TRBV2 and TRBJ1-6, with D perhaps TRBD1 (5 bases). V lost 6 bases, J lost 0 bases, and 18 bases lay in between. The CDR3 runs 18 residues. CDR1 and CDR2 from the germline V gene are SNHLY and FYNNEI. The CDR3 bases are TGTGCCAGCAGCCCCGGGACCCCAAGGAGCTCCTATAATTCACCCCTCCACTTT. It encodes CASSPGTPRSSYNSPLHF.

The chain uses TRBV6-5 and TRBJ1-5; the D is unclear. The V end lost 6 bases, the J end lost 0 bases, and 12 bases lay between the germline ends. Germline lookup yields CDR1 MNHEY and CDR2 SVGAGI. This CDR3 region has 15 residues. This CDR3 reads CASSADEYSNQPQHF. CDR3 bases: TGTGCCAGCAGCGCCGACGAGTATAGCAATCAGCCCCAGCATTTT.

V gene TRBV27 combines with J gene TRBJ1-2, with 7 bases fitting TRBD1. This CDR3 has 15 residues. V shed 4 bases, J shed 4 bases, and the junction held 9 bases outside the gene matches. Germline CDR1 reads MNHEY; CDR2 reads SMNVEV (reference sequence). The CDR3 spells CASSWTQGSSYGYTF. CDR3 coding DNA: TGTGCCAGCAGTTGGACACAGGGGTCCTCCTATGGCTACACCTTC.

This chain joins TRBV6-1 and TRBJ1-1; D call uncertain. The CDR3 extends over 13 amino acids. From germline, CDR1 is MNHNS and CDR2 SASEGT. The V and J ends lost 8 bases and 1 base respectively, with 11 bases between them. In nucleotides, the CDR3 is TGTGCCAGCGGGATGGCTAAGAACACTGAAGCTTTCTTT. Its translation is CASGMAKNTEAFF.

This chain joins TRBV28 and TRBJ1-2; D possibly corresponds to TRBD1 (5 bases). In germline, CDR1 is MDHEN, CDR2 SYDVKM. Trimming shortened V by 9 bases and J by 8 bases, and 13 bases separated the two germline ends. CDR3 length: 11 residues. CDR3 residues: CASLGPVGYTF. The CDR3 region has the DNA TGTGCCAGTTTGGGGCCAGTGGGCTACACCTTC.

The CDR3 spells CATSSNRLPLGYTF. The DNA for the CDR3 is TGTGCCACCAGCAGTAACAGACTTCCGTTAGGTTACACCTTC. This chain joins TRBV15 and TRBJ1-2; D is unclear. In germline, CDR1 is LNHNV, CDR2 YYDKDF (reference sequence). Trimming left V 3 bases short and J 11 bases short, with 19 bases between. The CDR3 runs to 14 residues.

CDR3 sequence reads: CASSVRANNEKLFF. In DNA, the CDR3 is TGTGCCAGCAGTGTGCGGGCCAATAATGAAAAACTGTTTTTT. The chain couples TRBV2 to TRBJ1-4; D is ambiguous. Looked up from germline, CDR1 is SNHLY and CDR2 is FYNNEI. Deletions cut 4 bases from V and 4 bases from J, with 10 bases between. The CDR3 is 14 amino acids.

The rearrangement joins TRBV5-1 to TRBJ2-1, with 8 bases identical to TRBD1. The trim removed 0 bases at V and 7 bases at J, leaving 12 bases unmatched. This CDR3 is built from 17 residues. CDR1 SGHRS and CDR2 YFSETQ come from the germline V gene. This chain's CDR3 is CASSLAPGQGELNEQFF. DNA for the CDR3: TGCGCCAGCAGCTTGGCCCCTGGACAGGGTGAGTTGAATGAGCAGTTCTTC. The full variable domain, with the rest looked up from reference TRBV5-1 and TRBJ2-1, is KAGVTQTPRYLIKTRGQQVTLSCSPISGHRSVSWYQQTPGQGLQFLFEYFSETQRNKGNFPGRFSGRQFSNSRSEMNVSTLELGDSALYLCASSLAPGQGELNEQFFGPGTRLTVL.

The J gene is TRBJ2-1, the V gene TRBV11-2; possibly TRBD1 for D (5 bases). Germline CDR1 is SGHAT and CDR2 is FQNNGV. V gave up 3 bases and J gave up 1 base, with 10 bases separating them. This CDR3 has 15 amino acids. The CDR3 is CASSFGTGSYNEQFF. The DNA of the CDR3 is TGTGCCAGCAGCTTTGGCACAGGTTCCTACAATGAGCAGTTCTTC.

The V call is TRBV2, the J call TRBJ1-2, with TRBD1 matching over 7 bases. The V gene's germline CDR1 is SNHLY and CDR2 FYNNEI. V was pared by 10 bases and J by 2 bases, with 4 bases of the junction left unmatched. The CDR3 is 12 residues long. The CDR3 coding sequence is TGTGCCACCAGGGGACAGAACTATGGCTACACCTTC. Its protein product is CATRGQNYGYTF. Based on the CDR3 plus reference TRBV2 and TRBJ1-2, the full variable domain is EPEVTQTPSHQVTQMGQEVILRCVPISNHLYFYWYRQILGQKVEFLVSFYNNEISEKSEIFDDQFSVERPDGSNFTLKIRSTKLEDSAMYFCATRGQNYGYTFGSGTRLTVV.